The 23 T cell receptor beta chains listed next were all sequenced from one sample in a study of shared clonotypes between healthy human individuals. Measured with immunoSEQ multiplex PCR; TCRdb has only the in-frame clones, and not every one. The data contain about 360,000 clones, less than 85% of them seen just once; the ten biggest clones take up 8% to 13%. Input material: memory CD4+ T cells sorted from blood. The sample's subset: CD45RA-negative fraction. The receptor set was obtained from a man aged 25 to 40 in good health.

The J gene is TRBJ1-1, the V gene TRBV6-5; D unresolved. The CDR3 loop spans 15 amino acids. CDR1 and CDR2 from the germline V gene are MNHEY and SVGAGI. V was shortened by 0 bases and J by 5 bases, with 13 bases between the two germline ends. The CDR3 DNA reads TGTGCCAGCAGTTACTCAACCGGGATCGGGACTGAAGCTTTCTTT. Translating gives CASSYSTGIGTEAFF.

This clone was detected a few times. This sequence joins TRBV11-1 and TRBJ2-3; TRBD1 aligns across 7 bases. The CDR3 totals 17 residues. Germline V gene data show CDR1 as SGHAT and CDR2 as FQDESV (reference sequence). The V gene end was trimmed by 0 bases and the J gene end by 2 bases; junction bases not matched to a gene: 8. The CDR3 DNA follows: TGTGCCAGCAGCTTAGCCTTCGACAGGGTGACCACAGATACGCAGTATTTT. Translated, it gives CASSLAFDRVTTDTQYF.

The rearrangement joins TRBV15 to TRBJ2-3, with D possibly matching TRBD2 (5 bases). Germline lookup yields CDR1 LNHNV and CDR2 YYDKDF (reference sequence). V was cut by 3 bases and J by 0 bases, with 7 bases left in between. The CDR3 loop spans 14 amino acids. The CDR3 reads CATSRRTSTDTQYF. As DNA, the CDR3 is TGTGCCACCAGCAGGCGGACTAGCACAGATACGCAGTATTTT. Using reference TRBV15 and TRBJ2-3 for the parts outside the CDR3, the full variable domain is DAMVIQNPRYQVTQFGKPVTLSCSQTLNHNVMYWYQQKSSQAPKLLFHYYDKDFNNEADTPDNFQSRRPNTSFCFLDIRSPGLGDTAMYLCATSRRTSTDTQYFGPGTRLTVL.

V and J are TRBV6-5 and TRBJ1-2; unclear D gene. The germline CDR1 and CDR2 sequences are MNHEY and SVGAGI. Trimming shortened V by 6 bases and J by 3 bases, and 14 bases separated the two germline ends. The CDR3 runs 14 residues. The DNA of the CDR3 is TGTGCCAGCAGCCGTACTATGGGGTACTATGGCTACACCTTC. Translating gives CASSRTMGYYGYTF.

The CDR3 DNA is TGTGCCAGCTTTACCCCCCGGGGGGCGATCCCGCAGTATTTT. Its translation: CASFTPRGAIPQYF. The chain recombines TRBV6-1 with TRBJ2-3, with D tentatively TRBD2 (7 bases). V dropped 8 bases and J dropped 10 bases, with 22 bases sitting between them. Germline V gene sequence: CDR1 MNHNS, CDR2 SASEGT. The CDR3 is 14 amino acids.

The rearrangement links TRBV28 to TRBJ2-7; maybe TRBD2 (6 bases). This CDR3 has 13 amino acids. Germline CDR1 reads MDHEN; CDR2 reads SYDVKM. V was trimmed by 7 bases and J by 4 bases, leaving 14 bases between them. CDR3 sequence: CASKRGLRYEQYF. CDR3 in DNA: TGTGCCAGCAAACGGGGGTTGCGTTACGAGCAGTACTTC.

The chain carries TRBV4-1 and TRBJ1-2; TRBD1 agrees at 7 bases. The CDR3 runs 16 residues. The germline V gene has CDR1 MGHRA and CDR2 YSYEKL. V gave up 2 bases and J gave up 2 bases; unmatched junction bases: 8. The CDR3 here is CASSQRRDSPNYGYTF. As DNA, the CDR3 is TGCGCCAGCAGCCAAAGAAGGGACAGCCCGAACTATGGCTACACCTTC.

This rearrangement joins TRBV5-6 to TRBJ2-3, with 11 bases that match TRBD2. V was clipped by 4 bases and J by 1 base; unmatched bases: 8. Germline CDR1 is SGHDT and CDR2 is YYEEEE. The CDR3 totals 17 residues. DNA for the CDR3: TGTGCCAGCAGCAGACCCCCGGGACTAGCGGGCACAGATACGCAGTATTTT. As protein: CASSRPPGLAGTDTQYF. Combining the CDR3 with reference TRBV5-6 and TRBJ2-3 gives the whole variable domain DAGVTQSPTHLIKTRGQQVTLRCSPKSGHDTVSWYQQALGQGPQFIFQYYEEEERQRGNFPDRFSGHQFPNYSSELNVNALLLGDSALYLCASSRPPGLAGTDTQYFGPGTRLTVL.

J is TRBJ2-1 and V is TRBV21-1; TRBD2 is the table's D call and was not checked against the DNA. TRBV21-1 is tagged as a pseudogene. The CDR3 length is 16 residues. CDR3 bases: TGTGCCAGCAGCCCGCCGGGACTAGCTTCCTACAATGAGCAGTTCTTC. It yields the protein CASSPPGLASYNEQFF.

CDR3 DNA sequence: TGTGCCAGCTCACCGGACCCCTTTCTCAAGGGCTACACCTTC. Translation gives CASSPDPFLKGYTF. The genes are TRBV18 and TRBJ1-2; the D is unclear. This CDR3 is 14 amino acids long. CDR1 and CDR2 from the germline V gene are KGHSH and LQKENI. Deletions cut 3 bases from V and 8 bases from J, with 16 bases between. Together with reference TRBV18 and TRBJ1-2, the CDR3 gives the full variable domain: NAGVMQNPRHLVRRRGQEARLRCSPMKGHSHVYWYRQLPEEGLKFMVYLQKENIIDESGMPKERFSAEFPKEGPSILRIQQVVRGDSAAYFCASSPDPFLKGYTFGSGTRLTVV.

This chain connects TRBV30 to TRBJ2-1; D assignment may be TRBD1 or TRBD2 (6 bases each). V gave up 2 bases and J gave up 6 bases, with 11 bases separating them. Per the germline V gene, CDR1 is GTSNPN and CDR2 is SVGIG (reference sequence). The CDR3 spans 13 residues. CDR3 nucleotides: TGTGCCTGGAGTCGGGGGCCGACCAATGAGCAGTTCTTC. Amino acid sequence: CAWSRGPTNEQFF. The full variable domain, rest sourced from reference TRBV30 and TRBJ2-1, is SQTIHQWPATLVQPVGSPLSLECTVEGTSNPNLYWYRQAAGRGLQLLFYSVGIGQISSEVPQNLSASRPQDRQFILSSKKLLLSDSGFYLCAWSRGPTNEQFFGPGTRLTVL.

This clone was observed a handful of times. The chain couples TRBV5-4 to TRBJ2-3; possibly TRBD1 for D (5 bases). Trimming removed 6 bases at V and 5 bases at J, with 16 bases between. Germline CDR1 is SGHNT and CDR2 is YYREEE (reference sequence). There are 14 residues in the CDR3. The CDR3 nucleotides read TGTGCCAGCACCCTAATGCAGGGTGGAGATACGCAGTATTTT. This sequence encodes CASTLMQGGDTQYF.

The V and J genes are TRBV10-1 and TRBJ2-7; D perhaps matches TRBD1 (7 bases). The CDR3 covers 14 residues. Trimming removed 2 bases at V and 4 bases at J, with 12 bases between. Germline V CDR1 and CDR2: WNHNN, SYGVQD (reference sequence). CDR3 loop: CASSEQTGRYEQYF. The CDR3, as DNA: TGCGCCAGCAGTGAGCAGACAGGGAGGTACGAGCAGTACTTC.

The table lists this clone with many counts. This rearrangement joins TRBV27 to TRBJ2-5; no clear D. Trimming pared 3 bases from V and 2 bases from J, leaving 16 bases between. CDR1 is MNHEY and CDR2 is SMNVEV in the germline V gene (reference sequence). The CDR3 runs to 16 residues. The CDR3 region has the DNA TGTGCCAGCAGTTTTACGAGTCGAAGGAAACAAGAGACCCAGTACTTC. Its translation: CASSFTSRRKQETQYF.

The chain has TRBV15 and TRBJ1-3; D call uncertain. This CDR3 spans 12 amino acids. Trimming removed 3 bases at V and 6 bases at J, with 6 bases between. Germline V gene sequence: CDR1 LNHNV, CDR2 YYDKDF (reference sequence). This CDR3 reads CATSSIKNTIYF. The DNA of the CDR3 is TGTGCCACCAGCAGTATAAAAAACACCATATATTTT.

This clone was seen only once. This chain joins TRBV25-1 and TRBJ2-3, with TRBD1 matching over 8 bases. Losses at the gene ends were 4 bases for V and 0 bases for J; bases not matched to a gene: 6. The CDR3 is 16 amino acids. Looked up from germline, CDR1 is MGHDK and CDR2 is SYGVNS. In nucleotides, the CDR3 is TGTGCCAGCAGTGTCAACCGGGACAGGAGCACAGATACGCAGTATTTT. Protein: CASSVNRDRSTDTQYF.

This chain joins TRBV9 and TRBJ2-1, with 8 nucleotides matching TRBD1. This CDR3 is 14 amino acids long. V shed 4 bases, J shed 4 bases, and the junction held 4 bases outside the gene matches. Germline V gene sequence: CDR1 SGDLS, CDR2 YYNGEE. The CDR3 is CASSSRTGYNEQFF. The CDR3 nucleotides read TGTGCCAGCAGCTCACGGACAGGGTACAATGAGCAGTTCTTC.

This sequence joins TRBV5-1 and TRBJ2-2; no firm D call. Germline V CDR1 and CDR2: SGHRS, YFSETQ. This CDR3 has 16 amino acids. V was shortened by 5 bases and J by 3 bases, with 17 bases between the two germline ends. CDR3: CASRKLSRWDTGELFF. CDR3 sequence (DNA): TGCGCCAGCAGGAAGCTATCGAGATGGGACACCGGGGAGCTGTTTTTT.

Details on this clone: The sample carries other DNA sequences with the same CDR3. V and J are TRBV9 and TRBJ2-3; D is undetermined. The ends were cut back, 1 base at V and 0 bases at J, with 12 bases in the middle. The CDR3 has 16 residues. CDR1 is SGDLS and CDR2 is YYNGEE in the germline V gene. The CDR3 DNA is TGTGCCAGCAGCGTAACCAGCGAGATAAGCACAGATACGCAGTATTTT. It yields the protein CASSVTSEISTDTQYF.

The rearrangement uses TRBV10-3 and TRBJ2-1; possibly TRBD2 for D (6 bases). The CDR3 loop spans 14 amino acids. Trimming stripped 6 bases from V and 4 bases from J, with 13 bases between. Germline CDR1 and CDR2: ENHRY and SYGVKD. The CDR3 sequence: CAISVSSAYNEQFF. For the CDR3, the DNA is TGTGCCATCAGCGTCTCTAGCGCTTACAATGAGCAGTTCTTC.

V and J are TRBV7-2 and TRBJ1-5; D is unresolved. The CDR3 extends over 15 amino acids. Germline CDR1 is SGHTA and CDR2 is FQGNSA. V was pared by 7 bases and J by 3 bases, with 16 bases between. Here the CDR3 reads CASTPDRAHNQPQHF. The CDR3, as DNA: TGTGCCAGCACCCCAGACCGGGCCCACAATCAGCCCCAGCATTTT.

The V call is TRBV29-1, the J call TRBJ2-3; 8 positions match TRBD2. The CDR3 is 18 residues long. Per germline, CDR1 SQVTM and CDR2 ANQGSEA. V was clipped by 2 bases and J by 2 bases; unmatched bases: 15. The CDR3: CSVEHGGRSLSYTDTQYF. CDR3 sequence (DNA): TGCAGCGTTGAACATGGCGGGAGGTCTCTCAGCTACACAGATACGCAGTATTTT.

The J gene is TRBJ2-1, the V gene TRBV29-1, with D possibly TRBD2 on 5 matching bases. V lost 2 bases, J lost 8 bases, and 19 bases lay in between. Per the germline V gene, CDR1 is SQVTM and CDR2 is ANQGSEA. CDR3 length equals 15 residues. Here the CDR3 DNA reads TGCAGCGTTGAACGGGCAGGCGGGTTTATTGATGAGCAGTTCTTC. It specifies CSVERAGGFIDEQFF.